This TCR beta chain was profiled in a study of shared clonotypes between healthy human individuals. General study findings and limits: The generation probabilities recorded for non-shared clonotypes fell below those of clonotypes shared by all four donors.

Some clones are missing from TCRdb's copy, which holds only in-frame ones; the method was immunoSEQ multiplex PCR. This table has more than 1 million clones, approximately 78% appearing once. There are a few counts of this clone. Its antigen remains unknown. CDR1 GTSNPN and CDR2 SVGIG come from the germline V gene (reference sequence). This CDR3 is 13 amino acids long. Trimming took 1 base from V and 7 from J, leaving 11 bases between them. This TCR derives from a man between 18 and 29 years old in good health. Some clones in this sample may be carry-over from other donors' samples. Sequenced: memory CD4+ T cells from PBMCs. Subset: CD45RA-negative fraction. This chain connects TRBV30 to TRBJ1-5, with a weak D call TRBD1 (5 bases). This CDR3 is CAWSAQGEQPQHF. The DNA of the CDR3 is TGTGCCTGGAGTGCCCAAGGGGAACAGCCCCAGCATTTT. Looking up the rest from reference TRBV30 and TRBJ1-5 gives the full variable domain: SQTIHQWPATLVQPVGSPLSLECTVEGTSNPNLYWYRQAAGRGLQLLFYSVGIGQISSEVPQNLSASRPQDRQFILSSKKLLLSDSGFYLCAWSAQGEQPQHFGDGTRLSIL.